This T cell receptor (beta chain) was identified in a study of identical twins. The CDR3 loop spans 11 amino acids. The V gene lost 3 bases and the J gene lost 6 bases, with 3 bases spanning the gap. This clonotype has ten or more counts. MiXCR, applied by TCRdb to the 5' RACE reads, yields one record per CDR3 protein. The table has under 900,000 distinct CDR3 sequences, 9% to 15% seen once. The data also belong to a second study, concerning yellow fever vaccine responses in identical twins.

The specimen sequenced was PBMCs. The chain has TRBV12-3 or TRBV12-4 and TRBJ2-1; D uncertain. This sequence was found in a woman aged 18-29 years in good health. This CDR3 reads CASSFGNEQFF. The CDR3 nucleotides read TGTGCCAGCAGTTTTGGCAATGAGCAGTTCTTC.